This T cell receptor beta chain was captured by sequencing in a study of graft-versus-host responses after intestinal transplantation. On this clone: Its antigen is unidentified.

From germline, CDR1 is SGHTA and CDR2 FQGTGA. The CDR3 is made up of 15 amino acids. The ends were cut back, 5 bases at V and 2 bases at J, with 12 bases in the middle. The table came from immunoSEQ multiplex PCR; TCRdb's copy has only in-frame clones and leaves some out. The data show over 75,000 clones, around 89% seen once. The origin of this receptor is a human donor who was the organ donor for an intestinal transplant. The V and J genes are TRBV7-3 and TRBJ2-2; D is perhaps TRBD2 (5 bases). This specimen was unstimulated CD4+ T cells sorted from spleen or lymph node cells, taken before transplant. The CDR3 region is CASSPGSRNTGELFF. CDR3 coding DNA: TGTGCCAGCAGCCCTGGGAGCCGTAACACCGGGGAGCTGTTTTTT.